The 27 T cell receptor beta chains in this list originate from one sample, sequenced in a study of CD8+ T cells in alopecia areata. It was cDNA, reverse transcribed from extracted RNA, that served as the sequencing template. Only in-frame clones appear in the TCRdb table, and some are missing; sequencing was by immunoSEQ multiplex PCR. The sample has about 260,000 clones, 60% seen once. As for treatment: oral pan-JAK inhibitor, 5-10 mg twice daily. The sample here was CD4+ T cells sorted from blood, taken at week 52, from a patient treated with tofacitinib. The receptors derive from a human donor with alopecia areata.

In its sample, this clone was seen a few times. The chain combines TRBV11-2 with TRBJ2-5, with 8 bases identical to TRBD1. Germline values: CDR1 SGHAT, CDR2 FQNNGV. This CDR3 is built from 16 residues. The trim removed 0 bases at V and 5 bases at J, leaving 8 bases unmatched. The CDR3 reads CASSLDRTGLFETQYF. CDR3 DNA: TGTGCCAGCAGCTTAGATCGGACAGGGCTTTTCGAGACCCAGTACTTC.

The chain carries TRBV29-1 and TRBJ2-1, with D possibly matching TRBD1 (6 bases). Deletions cut 7 bases from V and 5 bases from J, with 15 bases between. The CDR3 is 13 amino acids. Germline V gene lookup returns CDR1 SQVTM and CDR2 ANQGSEA. This chain's CDR3 is CSARLRTDNEQFF. The CDR3, as DNA: TGCAGCGCGAGACTACGGACAGACAATGAGCAGTTCTTC.

This rearrangement joins TRBV7-9 to TRBJ2-7; no firm D call. V shed 6 bases and J shed 3 bases, with 9 bases lying between them. The CDR3 has 12 amino acids. Germline V gene sequence: CDR1 SEHNR, CDR2 FQNEAQ (reference sequence). The CDR3 here is CASSHSFYEQYF. The CDR3 coding sequence is TGTGCCAGCAGTCACAGTTTCTACGAGCAGTACTTC.

The chain recombines TRBV6-1 with TRBJ2-5; D possibly matches TRBD1 or TRBD2 (5 bases each). Trimming took off 2 bases at V and 5 bases at J, with 15 bases between the two ends. CDR3 length: 15 amino acids. Looked up from germline, CDR1 is MNHNS and CDR2 is SASEGT. The CDR3 spells CASSELEGPRETQYF. The DNA of the CDR3 is TGTGCCAGCAGTGAACTAGAGGGGCCGAGGGAGACCCAGTACTTC.

V and J are TRBV6-5 and TRBJ1-2, with a weak D call TRBD1 (6 bases). Germline V CDR1 and CDR2: MNHEY, SVGAGI. The ends were cut back, 6 bases at V and 5 bases at J, with 16 bases in the middle. The CDR3 runs to 14 residues. The CDR3 DNA reads TGTGCCAGCAGGATGGACAGCCTTCATTATGGCTACACCTTC. Translation gives CASRMDSLHYGYTF.

In its sample, this clone was seen once. The chain combines TRBV7-3 with TRBJ1-1, with D tentatively TRBD1 (5 bases). The CDR3 sequence is 14 residues long. Trimming shortened V by 5 bases and J by 4 bases, and 14 bases separated the two germline ends. CDR1 and CDR2 (germline): SGHTA, FQGTGA. The CDR3 DNA reads as TGTGCCAGCAGCCCCGGGTGGGGGACCACTGAAGCTTTCTTT. Translation: CASSPGWGTTEAFF.

The chain recombines TRBV4-1 with TRBJ1-1, with D hard to call. This CDR3 contains 15 residues. Trimming cost V 0 bases and J 3 bases, with 11 bases left between them. Looked up from germline, CDR1 is MGHRA and CDR2 is YSYEKL. Written as DNA, the CDR3 is TGCGCCAGCAGCCAAGAGCCGGGGTTCGACACTGAAGCTTTCTTT. It codes for CASSQEPGFDTEAFF.

The gene calls are TRBV5-1 and TRBJ1-2; perhaps TRBD1 as D (6 bases). The CDR3 length is 13 residues. V lost 4 bases to trimming and J lost 8 bases, with 15 bases between them. Per germline, CDR1 SGHRS and CDR2 YFSETQ. CDR3 nucleotides: TGCGCCAGCAGCCCGGACAGCCTTTCGGGCTACACCTTC. This encodes CASSPDSLSGYTF.

This clone showed up just a few times. V is TRBV6-5 and J is TRBJ2-7, with 8 bases fitting TRBD2. V dropped 3 bases and J dropped 5; count of bases not matched to a gene: 12. The germline V gene encodes CDR1 MNHEY and CDR2 SVGAGI. CDR3 length: 16 amino acids. CDR3 nucleotides: TGTGCCAGCAGTTATTCGCCGGGACTAGGCGCCAACGAGCAGTACTTC. Translation gives CASSYSPGLGANEQYF.

This clone was seen at least ten times. This chain uses TRBV14 with TRBJ2-7; D call uncertain. Germline values: CDR1 SGHDN, CDR2 FVKESK. V was shortened by 4 bases and J by 4 bases, with 11 bases between the two germline ends. This CDR3 comprises 13 residues. The CDR3 coding sequence is TGTGCCAGCAGCCGCGATTTCGGTTACGAGCAGTACTTC. Translating gives CASSRDFGYEQYF. Full variable domain (outside the CDR3, taken from reference TRBV14 and TRBJ2-7): EAGVTQFPSHSVIEKGQTVTLRCDPISGHDNLYWYRRVMGKEIKFLLHFVKESKQDESGMPNNRFLAERTGGTYSTLKVQPAELEDSGVYFCASSRDFGYEQYFGPGTRLTVT.

The gene calls are TRBV9 and TRBJ1-4; the D gene is possibly TRBD1 (6 bases). V dropped 3 bases and J dropped 6 bases, with 15 bases sitting between them. This CDR3 has 15 amino acids. Germline CDR1 SGDLS, CDR2 YYNGEE. CDR3 sequence: CASSAQGGGYEKLFF. CDR3 bases: TGTGCCAGCAGCGCACAGGGAGGCGGTTATGAAAAACTGTTTTTT.

This clone has a single count. The chain carries TRBV4-3 and TRBJ1-1, with D uncertain. The germline V gene has CDR1 LGHNA and CDR2 YSLEER. The V end was cut by 2 bases, the J end by 1 base, with 14 bases between. The length of the CDR3 is 16 residues. CDR3 amino acids: CASSQQDLIQNTEAFF. The CDR3 DNA sequence: TGCGCCAGCAGCCAACAGGATTTAATACAGAACACTGAAGCTTTCTTT.

The chain employs TRBV7-8 and TRBJ2-7; 9 nucleotides match TRBD1. CDR3 size: 15 residues. The germline V gene encodes CDR1 SGHVS and CDR2 FQNEAQ. V shed 5 bases, J shed 6 bases, and the junction held 11 bases outside the gene matches. The CDR3 loop is CASSPTTGGLPEQYF. DNA for the CDR3: TGTGCCAGCAGCCCTACGACAGGGGGTCTTCCCGAGCAGTACTTC. Drawing the rest from reference TRBV7-8 and TRBJ2-7, the complete variable domain is GAGVSQSPRYKVAKRGQDVALRCDPISGHVSLFWYQQALGQGPEFLTYFQNEAQLDKSGLPSDRFFAERPEGSVSTLKIQRTQQEDSAVYLCASSPTTGGLPEQYFGPGTRLTVT.

CDR3 DNA sequence: TGTGCCAGCTCTCAATCGAGATTGGATTCACCCCTCCACTTT. Its protein product is CASSQSRLDSPLHF. This sequence joins TRBV18 and TRBJ1-6; no firm D call. Germline V gene data show CDR1 as KGHSH and CDR2 as LQKENI. V lost 6 bases to trimming and J lost 8 bases, with 14 bases between them. This CDR3 spans 14 amino acids.

The rearrangement uses TRBV9 and TRBJ1-1; possibly TRBD1 for D (5 bases). In germline, CDR1 is SGDLS, CDR2 YYNGEE. This CDR3 spans 14 amino acids. Trimming shortened V by 8 bases and J by 5 bases, and 19 bases separated the two germline ends. CDR3 in amino acids: CARVGGAGLTEAFF. Written as DNA, the CDR3 is TGTGCCAGGGTAGGAGGGGCAGGATTAACTGAAGCTTTCTTT.

V gene TRBV5-1 combines with J gene TRBJ2-7; 9 nucleotides agree with TRBD1. Losses at the gene ends were 5 bases for V and 1 base for J; bases not matched to a gene: 4. The CDR3 consists of 14 residues. In germline, CDR1 is SGHRS, CDR2 YFSETQ. As DNA, the CDR3 is TGCGCCAGCAGGACCGGGACAGGGTCCTACGAGCAGTACTTC. Its protein product is CASRTGTGSYEQYF. Full variable domain (missing parts from reference TRBV5-1 and TRBJ2-7): KAGVTQTPRYLIKTRGQQVTLSCSPISGHRSVSWYQQTPGQGLQFLFEYFSETQRNKGNFPGRFSGRQFSNSRSEMNVSTLELGDSALYLCASRTGTGSYEQYFGPGTRLTVT.

This clone appeared a few times. This chain uses TRBV7-9 with TRBJ2-7, with TRBD1 identical over 8 bases. The germline gives CDR1 SEHNR, CDR2 FQNEAQ (reference sequence). There are 13 residues in the CDR3. With 2 bases clipped from V and 7 bases from J, the junction kept 4 bases outside the gene matches. The CDR3 region has the DNA TGTGCCAGCAGCTTACCCGACAGGGGAGAGCAGTACTTC. Translating it yields CASSLPDRGEQYF.

The chain carries TRBV23-1 and TRBJ1-3; perhaps TRBD1 as D (6 bases). Being an ORF, TRBV23-1 has a function that is uncertain. The CDR3 covers 15 residues. The V and J ends lost 2 bases and 4 bases respectively, with 12 bases between them. The CDR3 DNA reads TGCGCCAGCAGTCAAGAGAGTGGACAGGGAAACACCATATATTTT. Protein sequence: CASSQESGQGNTIYF.

This chain links TRBV5-4 with TRBJ1-1; D is ambiguous. Between the trimmed V and J ends, which lost 4 bases and 0 bases, there was a span of 7 bases. CDR3 size: 13 residues. Germline CDR1 and CDR2: SGHNT and YYREEE (reference sequence). The DNA for the CDR3 is TGTGCCAGCAGCCACGGAATGAACACTGAAGCTTTCTTT. Its translation: CASSHGMNTEAFF.

The CDR3 spells CASNPGQGANSYTF. For the CDR3, the DNA is TGTGCCAGCAACCCCGGACAGGGGGCTAATAGCTACACCTTC. J is TRBJ1-2 and V is TRBV7-9, with TRBD1 matching 11 bases. There are 14 residues in the CDR3. Per the germline V gene, CDR1 is SEHNR and CDR2 is FQNEAQ (reference sequence). Trimming removed 7 bases from V and 9 bases from J; junction bases left unmatched: 10.

This rearrangement joins TRBV7-9 to TRBJ2-5, with 10 bases aligning to TRBD2. Trimming removed 5 bases from V and 5 bases from J; junction bases left unmatched: 11. The CDR3 sequence is 16 residues long. Germline CDR1 is SEHNR and CDR2 is FQNEAQ (reference sequence). CDR3: CASSRTGTSDMETQYF. In nucleotides, the CDR3 is TGTGCCAGCAGCCGGACCGGGACTAGCGATATGGAGACCCAGTACTTC.

The V call is TRBV11-1, the J call TRBJ1-6, with TRBD1 matching over 10 bases. Germline V gives CDR1 SGHAT, CDR2 FQDESV (reference sequence). The CDR3 runs to 14 residues. V shed 3 bases and J 9 bases; nucleotides not matched to a gene: 2. The DNA for the CDR3 is TGTGCCAGCAGCTTCCGGGACAGGGGTTCACCCCTCCACTTT. This translates into CASSFRDRGSPLHF.

This clone turned up a few times. V is TRBV29-1 and J is TRBJ2-5, with 7 bases fitting TRBD2. The CDR3 extends over 12 amino acids. After removal of 6 bases from V and 5 bases from J, the junction contained 6 bases not matched to a gene. CDR1 SQVTM and CDR2 ANQGSEA come from the germline V gene. Written as DNA, the CDR3 is TGCAGCGTCAAGGCGGGGGTTGAGACCCAGTACTTC. Its protein is CSVKAGVETQYF.

This clone was seen a few times. The chain is built from TRBV30 and TRBJ2-2; tentatively, D is TRBD1 (6 bases). Germline lookup yields CDR1 GTSNPN and CDR2 SVGIG (reference sequence). Trimming shortened V by 6 bases and J by 3 bases, and 11 bases separated the two germline ends. The CDR3 has 13 amino acids. The CDR3 DNA reads TGTGCCTGTCAGGGGACCTACACCGGGGAGCTGTTTTTT. Translation gives CACQGTYTGELFF.

To note about this clone: Different DNA sequences within this sample yield the same CDR3. The chain joins TRBV2 to TRBJ2-5; either TRBD1 or TRBD2 may fit D (5 bases each). Trimming cost V 4 bases and J 0 bases, with 9 bases left between them. Germline V lookup: CDR1 SNHLY, CDR2 FYNNEI. CDR3 length equals 14 residues. CDR3 bases: TGTGCCAGCAGTGGAGGGGTTTACCAAGAGACCCAGTACTTC. Its protein product is CASSGGVYQETQYF.

The V gene is TRBV27, the J gene TRBJ1-6; D is ambiguous. From germline, CDR1 is MNHEY and CDR2 SMNVEV (reference sequence). V gave up 6 bases and J gave up 2 bases, with 14 bases separating them. The CDR3 totals 16 residues. CDR3 sequence: CASRAAGWTYNSPLHF. In DNA, the CDR3 is TGTGCCAGCAGGGCCGCAGGTTGGACCTATAATTCACCCCTCCACTTT.

Concerning this clone itself: Other nucleotide sequences from this sample produce the same CDR3. The chain recombines TRBV15 with TRBJ1-2, with D uncertain. Germline values: CDR1 LNHNV, CDR2 YYDKDF (reference sequence). The length of the CDR3 is 12 residues. V was cut by 3 bases and J by 2 bases, with 4 bases left in between. The CDR3 nucleotides are TGTGCCACCAGCAGGGACAACTATGGCTACACCTTC. Translating it yields CATSRDNYGYTF.